This TCR beta chain was identified during a study of T cell repertoires in cytomegalovirus infection. MiXCR, run by TCRdb on the reads, gives a single entry per CDR3 protein. The sample gives approximately 910,000 distinct CDR3 sequences, approximately 32% of which show up once; about an eighth is in the top ten. This clonotype was recorded at least ten times. The target antigen is unknown. The V gene lost 3 bases and the J gene lost 6 bases, with 14 bases spanning the gap. The CDR3 contains 14 residues. Looked up from germline, CDR1 is SEHNR and CDR2 is FQNEAQ (reference sequence). V is TRBV7-9 and J is TRBJ1-2, with TRBD1 as a possible D gene (5 bases). This specimen was cultured CD8+ T cells from PBMCs, taken from culture after CMV antigen stimulation. The sequence came from a human donor in good health (CMV status not recorded). Some clones in this sample may be carry-over from other donors' samples. In nucleotides, the CDR3 is TGTGCCAGCAGCTTGCGGGGACCGAAAAATGGCTACACCTTC. Encoded protein: CASSLRGPKNGYTF. The variable domain in full, completed from reference TRBV7-9 and TRBJ1-2, reads DTGVSQNPRHKITKRGQNVTFRCDPISEHNRLYWYRQTLGQGPEFLTYFQNEAQLEKSRLLSDRFSAERPKGSFSTLEIQRTEQGDSAMYLCASSLRGPKNGYTFGSGTRLTVV.